These 19 T cell receptor beta chains were sequenced from one sample in a study of cytomegalovirus exposure and HLA in healthy donors. It was with 60 Vbeta and 13 Jbeta primers that the PCR ran. Some clones are missing from TCRdb's copy, which holds only in-frame ones; the method was immunoSEQ multiplex PCR. The sample consists of approximately 160,000 clones, 64% of them appearing once. Sequenced: PBMCs. These receptors came from a woman aged 25 to 39 in good health and CMV-seropositive.

V is TRBV5-4 and J is TRBJ2-5; tentatively, D is TRBD1 (5 bases). The V gene's germline CDR1 is SGHNT and CDR2 YYREEE (reference sequence). V lost 4 bases and J lost 2, with 9 bases in between. The CDR3 covers 13 residues. CDR3 DNA: TGTGCCAGCAGCCCGCAGGGACAAGAGACCCAGTACTTC. Its translation: CASSPQGQETQYF.

This clone was seen more than once but under ten times. The CDR3 region is CASSSIGTAQETQYF. The CDR3 coding sequence is TGCGCCAGCAGCTCGATAGGGACAGCGCAAGAGACCCAGTACTTC. The V gene is TRBV5-1, the J gene TRBJ2-5, with 7 bases aligning to TRBD1. V shed 3 bases, J shed 2 bases, and the junction held 7 bases outside the gene matches. The length of the CDR3 is 15 residues. CDR1 and CDR2 (germline): SGHRS, YFSETQ.

The J gene is TRBJ2-7, the V gene TRBV7-9; D might be TRBD2 (7 bases). The CDR3 totals 17 residues. Trimming removed 5 bases at V and 2 bases at J, with 22 bases between. The germline V gene has CDR1 SEHNR and CDR2 FQNEAQ (reference sequence). CDR3 region: CASSPTLGGGFTYEQYF. CDR3 in DNA: TGTGCCAGCAGCCCGACCCTGGGCGGGGGCTTTACCTACGAGCAGTACTTC.

J is TRBJ1-6 and V is TRBV7-6; possible D gene TRBD1, 5 bases. CDR1 SGHVS and CDR2 FNYEAQ come from the germline V gene. The CDR3 sequence is 14 residues long. Trimming took 5 bases from V and 8 from J, leaving 13 bases between them. CDR3 DNA sequence: TGTGCCAGCAGCGCCACCCAGGGCTATTCACCCCTCCACTTT. This gives the protein CASSATQGYSPLHF.

This clone was recorded once. The J gene is TRBJ2-3, the V gene TRBV4-2, with D possibly being TRBD1 (6 bases). CDR3 length: 17 residues. Trimming took 3 bases from V and 6 from J, leaving 22 bases between them. Germline CDR1 reads LGHNA; CDR2 reads YNFKEQ. The CDR3 is CASSHRTGTSERDTQYF. Here the CDR3 DNA reads TGTGCCAGCAGCCATCGGACCGGGACAAGTGAGCGGGATACGCAGTATTTT.

The rearrangement uses TRBV19 and TRBJ2-1, with a possible D match to TRBD1 (6 bases). V dropped 5 bases and J dropped 5 bases, with 16 bases sitting between them. CDR1 and CDR2 (germline): LNHDA, SQIVND (reference sequence). This CDR3 has 15 residues. The CDR3 region is CASSSRDTANNEQFF. The CDR3 DNA reads TGTGCCAGTAGTTCACGGGACACAGCAAACAATGAGCAGTTCTTC.

The chain combines TRBV5-1 with TRBJ2-2; 10 positions match TRBD2. The V segment lost 2 bases and the J segment 5 bases; nucleotides outside the gene matches: 3. The V gene's germline CDR1 is SGHRS and CDR2 YFSETQ. CDR3 length equals 15 residues. The CDR3 sequence: CASSFTSGKTGELFF. Here the CDR3 DNA reads TGCGCCAGCAGCTTTACTAGCGGGAAAACCGGGGAGCTGTTTTTT. Drawing the rest from reference TRBV5-1 and TRBJ2-2, the complete variable domain is KAGVTQTPRYLIKTRGQQVTLSCSPISGHRSVSWYQQTPGQGLQFLFEYFSETQRNKGNFPGRFSGRQFSNSRSEMNVSTLELGDSALYLCASSFTSGKTGELFFGEGSRLTVL.

The V gene is TRBV28, the J gene TRBJ2-5, with D possibly matching TRBD1 (5 bases). CDR1 MDHEN and CDR2 SYDVKM come from the germline V gene. The CDR3 loop spans 14 amino acids. The V end lost 5 bases, the J end lost 1 base, and 11 bases lay between the germline ends. The CDR3 sequence is CASSPTDSQETQYF. The CDR3 DNA sequence: TGTGCCAGCAGTCCGACAGATAGCCAAGAGACCCAGTACTTC. The full variable domain, in which reference TRBV28 and TRBJ2-5 provide the parts outside the CDR3, is DVKVTQSSRYLVKRTGEKVFLECVQDMDHENMFWYRQDPGLGLRLIYFSYDVKMKEKGDIPEGYSVSREKKERFSLILESASTNQTSMYLCASSPTDSQETQYFGPGTRLLVL.

The rearrangement joins TRBV11-3 to TRBJ2-1, with D possibly matching TRBD1 (5 bases). V lost 4 bases and J 8 bases, leaving 9 bases between the germline ends. The CDR3 length is 12 residues. CDR1 and CDR2 from the germline V gene are SGHNT and YENEEA. CDR3 sequence (DNA): TGTGCCAGCAGCTCCCAGGGTTATGAGCAGTTCTTC. This sequence encodes CASSSQGYEQFF.

This clone turned up a few times. The chain links TRBV5-6 to TRBJ1-1; 8 bases fit TRBD1. The ends lost 4 bases at V and 1 base at J; junction bases unmatched: 6. CDR3 size: 15 residues. Germline loops: CDR1 SGHDT, CDR2 YYEEEE. The CDR3 nucleotides are TGTGCCAGCAGCATAGCCGGGACAGGGAACACTGAAGCTTTCTTT. This sequence encodes CASSIAGTGNTEAFF.

This clone has just one count. The chain's CDR3 is CASSAQPRGLGDGYTF. CDR3 sequence (DNA): TGTGCCAGCAGCGCCCAACCCAGGGGGCTGGGCGACGGCTACACCTTC. This chain connects TRBV9 to TRBJ1-2, with 8 bases lining up with TRBD1. V shed 3 bases and J 8 bases; nucleotides not matched to a gene: 15. Germline V lookup: CDR1 SGDLS, CDR2 YYNGEE. The CDR3 spans 16 residues. The full variable domain, with the rest looked up from reference TRBV9 and TRBJ1-2, is DSGVTQTPKHLITATGQRVTLRCSPRSGDLSVYWYQQSLDQGLQFLIQYYNGEERAKGNILERFSAQQFPDLHSELNLSSLELGDSALYFCASSAQPRGLGDGYTFGSGTRLTVV.

V and J are TRBV11-2 and TRBJ2-2; 9 positions match TRBD1. Trimming at V came to 7 bases and at J to 6 bases, leaving 12 bases not matched to a gene. Germline loops: CDR1 SGHAT, CDR2 FQNNGV. This CDR3 is 16 amino acids long. The DNA for the CDR3 is TGTGCCAGCACCCCTTCGGGACAGGGTATCCCCGGGGAGCTGTTTTTT. It codes for CASTPSGQGIPGELFF.

The V gene is TRBV6-5, the J gene TRBJ2-4; D gene uncertain. The CDR3 is made up of 13 amino acids. The germline gives CDR1 MNHEY, CDR2 SVGAGI. V was pared by 5 bases and J by 2 bases, with 7 bases between. The CDR3 DNA sequence: TGTGCCAGCAGTAGCTCGCCCAAAAACATTCAGTACTTC. As protein: CASSSSPKNIQYF.

This chain links TRBV18 with TRBJ2-1, with 7 bases identical to TRBD1. Germline CDR1 KGHSH, CDR2 LQKENI. CDR3 length: 18 amino acids. V was pared by 2 bases and J by 6 bases, with 16 bases of the junction left unmatched. This chain's CDR3 is CASSPNFGSVQGSNEQFF. CDR3 DNA sequence: TGTGCCAGCTCACCAAATTTTGGGTCGGTACAGGGGAGCAATGAGCAGTTCTTC.

The chain employs TRBV9 and TRBJ1-2; possibly TRBD1 for D (5 bases). This CDR3 contains 15 residues. Germline-derived CDR1 and CDR2 are SGDLS and YYNGEE. The germline V and J ends were trimmed by 0 bases and 8 bases, with 17 bases remaining between them. The CDR3 nucleotides read TGTGCCAGCAGCGTAGGGGCAGGGCCCCAGGCGGGCTACACCTTC. Amino acids: CASSVGAGPQAGYTF.

The chain uses TRBV27 and TRBJ2-1; D is uncertain. The CDR3 is 13 residues long. V gave up 7 bases and J gave up 1 base, with 8 bases separating them. CDR1 is MNHEY, CDR2 SMNVEV, per germline (reference sequence). In DNA, the CDR3 is TGTGCCAGCAAGGCAGCGTCCTACAATGAGCAGTTCTTC. Amino acids: CASKAASYNEQFF.

The V gene is TRBV4-1, the J gene TRBJ2-1, with D unresolved. The CDR3 is 14 amino acids. Trimming left V 7 bases short and J 6 bases short, with 16 bases between. Looked up from germline, CDR1 is MGHRA and CDR2 is YSYEKL. The CDR3 here is CASKLDPSVNEQFF. DNA of the CDR3: TGCGCCAGCAAGTTAGATCCGTCCGTCAATGAGCAGTTCTTC.

V and J are TRBV27 and TRBJ2-6; perhaps TRBD1 as D (6 bases). Trimming removed 7 bases at V and 0 bases at J, with 16 bases between. Germline CDR1 MNHEY, CDR2 SMNVEV (reference sequence). This CDR3 has 17 residues. This CDR3 is CASKKTGRSSGANVLTF. CDR3 DNA sequence: TGTGCCAGCAAAAAGACAGGCCGGAGCTCTGGGGCCAACGTCCTGACTTTC.

This chain joins TRBV13 and TRBJ2-2, with D possibly being TRBD1 (5 bases). Per the germline V gene, CDR1 is PRHDT and CDR2 is FYEKMQ (reference sequence). V gave up 8 bases and J gave up 13 bases, with 26 bases separating them. The CDR3 consists of 15 residues. In DNA form, the CDR3 reads TGTGCCAGCGCCGAAAAAGGACACCCTCAAGGTCTGCTGTTTTTT. This encodes CASAEKGHPQGLLFF.